These 21 T cell receptor beta chains were all obtained from the same sample, sequenced in a study of early T cells in non-severe SARS-CoV-2 infection (dated by TCRdb to the early 2020s). The receptor library was made with 5' RACE. The run used a NextSeq 500. In-frame beta chains were kept once TCRdb had trimmed the public reads at Q25 with fastp and called clones with MiXCR. All rows with the same CDR3 protein become a single entry with the most common DNA and genes. The sample contains fewer than 85,000 distinct CDR3 sequences, approximately 12% of them found a single time. The top ten clonotypes cover 1.3% of the sample. The specimen sequenced was whole blood. These receptors came from an adult who was a healthcare worker with PCR-confirmed SARS-CoV-2 infection or an uninfected control (not recorded which).

Many counts were recorded for this clonotype. The chain employs TRBV12-3 or TRBV12-4 and TRBJ1-1; D unclear. The length of the CDR3 is 13 residues. V was trimmed by 3 bases and J by 4 bases, leaving 9 bases between them. The CDR3 nucleotides are TGTGCCAGCAGTTTTAAAGGTGCCACTGAAGCTTTCTTT. Residues: CASSFKGATEAFF.

This clonotype was observed a handful of times. J is TRBJ2-5 and V is TRBV6-1; TRBD2 matches 8 bases. The CDR3 spans 14 residues. Germline V gene data show CDR1 as MNHNS and CDR2 as SASEGT. V lost 8 bases, J lost 5 bases, and 10 bases stayed unmatched. The CDR3 reads CASVGLASSETQYF. The CDR3 DNA is TGTGCCAGCGTTGGACTAGCTTCGTCGGAGACCCAGTACTTC.

At least ten counts were recorded for this clonotype. V and J are TRBV29-1 and TRBJ2-5; 7 bases align to TRBD1. There are 12 residues in the CDR3. Germline V CDR1 and CDR2: SQVTM, ANQGSEA. The chain's CDR3 is CTSKGAAETQYF. The CDR3, as DNA: TGCACCAGCAAGGGGGCGGCAGAGACCCAGTACTTC.

This clonotype was seen repeatedly, ten times or more. The chain carries TRBV7-9 and TRBJ1-3; maybe TRBD1 (6 bases). The length of the CDR3 is 16 residues. V dropped 5 bases and J dropped 3 bases, with 17 bases sitting between them. Looked up from germline, CDR1 is SEHNR and CDR2 is FQNEAQ (reference sequence). This chain's CDR3 is CASSSRRGGGGNTIYF. The CDR3 nucleotides are TGTGCCAGCAGCAGCCGGCGGGGGGGCGGTGGAAACACCATATATTTT.

This clonotype was counted only a few times. The V call is TRBV6-2 or TRBV6-3, the J call TRBJ1-1; possibly TRBD1 for D (5 bases). V was shortened by 5 bases and J by 5 bases, with 15 bases between the two germline ends. Germline CDR1 and CDR2: MNHEY and SVGEGT. The CDR3 spans 14 residues. The CDR3 DNA reads TGTGCCAGCAGTAAACCCCGGACACCTACTGAAGCTTTCTTT. Protein: CASSKPRTPTEAFF.

The V gene is TRBV29-1, the J gene TRBJ2-7, with TRBD1 as a possible D gene (5 bases). V shed 7 bases and J shed 7 bases, with 23 bases lying between them. The CDR3 loop spans 14 amino acids. The germline CDR1 and CDR2 sequences are SQVTM and ANQGSEA. CDR3 loop: CSARVRGAQWEQYF. The CDR3 nucleotides are TGCAGCGCCAGAGTCCGTGGGGCACAGTGGGAGCAGTACTTC.

This clonotype has at least ten counts. The chain combines TRBV5-4 with TRBJ2-7; 7 bases are a match to TRBD2. The germline CDR1 and CDR2 sequences are SGHNT and YYREEE (reference sequence). The ends lost 1 base at V and 2 bases at J; junction bases unmatched: 0. This CDR3 region has 13 residues. The CDR3 protein is CASSLRGAYEQYF. CDR3 DNA sequence: TGTGCCAGCAGCTTGCGGGGGGCCTACGAGCAGTACTTC.

This clonotype was counted many times. CDR3 protein: CASSPDKGYGDTQYF. The CDR3 nucleotides read TGTGCCAGCAGCCCGGACAAGGGTTATGGAGATACGCAGTATTTT. The rearrangement links TRBV5-5 to TRBJ2-3, with a tentative D call TRBD1 (5 bases). Germline V lookup: CDR1 SGHKS, CDR2 YYEKEE (reference sequence). Trimming removed 4 bases from V and 5 bases from J, with 17 bases in between. The CDR3 consists of 15 residues. The full variable domain, rest sourced from reference TRBV5-5 and TRBJ2-3, is DAGVTQSPTHLIKTRGQQVTLRCSPISGHKSVSWYQQVLGQGPQFIFQYYEKEERGRGNFPDRFSARQFPNYSSELNVNALLLGDSALYLCASSPDKGYGDTQYFGPGTRLTVL.

V usage is TRBV6-5 and J usage is TRBJ1-3; D is possibly TRBD1 (6 bases). V dropped 6 bases and J dropped 4 bases, with 13 bases sitting between them. The CDR3 sequence is 14 residues long. Germline V CDR1 and CDR2: MNHEY, SVGAGI. The CDR3 bases are TGTGCCAGCAGCCAGGGGACGTCCGGAAACACCATATATTTT. It encodes CASSQGTSGNTIYF.

This clonotype ranks as medium-sized. The V and J genes are TRBV5-1 and TRBJ2-7; 9 bases agree with TRBD1. Germline V gene data show CDR1 as SGHRS and CDR2 as YFSETQ. This CDR3 has 14 amino acids. Trimming cost V 3 bases and J 6 bases; bases outside gene matches: 7. CDR3 in amino acids: CASSYWDREREQYF. Here the CDR3 DNA reads TGCGCCAGCAGCTACTGGGACAGGGAACGCGAGCAGTACTTC.

This clonotype was observed a handful of times. The rearrangement uses TRBV29-1 and TRBJ2-2; D uncertain. Per germline, CDR1 SQVTM and CDR2 ANQGSEA. CDR3 length equals 12 residues. V was shortened by 3 bases and J by 0 bases, with 2 bases between the two germline ends. The CDR3 DNA follows: TGCAGCGTTGAGCCGAACACCGGGGAGCTGTTTTTT. It specifies CSVEPNTGELFF.

This clonotype was counted ten times or more. The CDR3 DNA is TGTGCCAGCAGCCGGAGGGGGAGCTCTGGAAACACCATATATTTT. The encoded protein is CASSRRGSSGNTIYF. The chain employs TRBV12-3 or TRBV12-4 and TRBJ1-3; tentative D call: TRBD1 (6 bases). The CDR3 contains 15 residues. The ends were cut back, 6 bases at V and 0 bases at J, with 12 bases in the middle.

This clonotype was recorded many times. The chain employs TRBV20-1 and TRBJ1-2, with D maybe TRBD1 (5 bases). V was cut by 4 bases and J by 8 bases, with 17 bases left in between. The CDR3 runs to 13 residues. CDR1 and CDR2 (germline): DFQATT, SNEGSKA (reference sequence). The CDR3 loop is CSAKRDPLEGYTF. CDR3 bases: TGCAGTGCTAAAAGGGACCCCTTGGAAGGCTACACCTTC.

The J gene is TRBJ1-4, the V gene TRBV20-1, with a possible D match to TRBD1 (6 bases). Trimming removed 6 bases at V and 3 bases at J, with 20 bases between. CDR3 size: 16 residues. Germline V gene lookup returns CDR1 DFQATT and CDR2 SNEGSKA (reference sequence). CDR3 region: CSATGPRRRSNEKLFF. The CDR3, as DNA: TGCAGTGCCACAGGGCCTAGACGCCGATCTAATGAAAAACTGTTTTTT.

This clonotype was seen many times. The chain employs TRBV29-1 and TRBJ2-3; TRBD2 aligns across 9 bases. Germline lookup yields CDR1 SQVTM and CDR2 ANQGSEA. The CDR3 extends over 14 amino acids. Trimming at V came to 4 bases and at J to 4 bases, leaving 6 bases not matched to a gene. The CDR3 DNA is TGCAGCGTTGGATCAGCGGGAGGCGCAGATACGCAGTATTTT. Translation gives CSVGSAGGADTQYF.

The CDR3 is CATSREVTGELFF. The CDR3 DNA sequence: TGTGCCACCAGCAGAGAAGTCACCGGGGAGCTGTTTTTT. This chain links TRBV15 with TRBJ2-2, with D unclear. The CDR3 runs to 13 residues. Trimming shortened V by 0 bases and J by 4 bases, and 3 bases separated the two germline ends. CDR1 is LNHNV and CDR2 is YYDKDF in the germline V gene (reference sequence).

This clonotype was seen repeatedly, ten times or more. V is TRBV2 and J is TRBJ2-2; D ambiguous. The CDR3 contains 12 residues. Germline CDR1 SNHLY, CDR2 FYNNEI. Trimming pared 1 base from V and 7 bases from J, leaving 4 bases between. The DNA of the CDR3 is TGTGCCAGCAGTGAAGGTAGCGGGGAGCTGTTTTTT. Protein sequence: CASSEGSGELFF. The complete variable domain, with remaining parts taken from reference TRBV2 and TRBJ2-2, reads EPEVTQTPSHQVTQMGQEVILRCVPISNHLYFYWYRQILGQKVEFLVSFYNNEISEKSEIFDDQFSVERPDGSNFTLKIRSTKLEDSAMYFCASSEGSGELFFGEGSRLTVL.

In this sample, this clonotype turned up many times. The chain recombines TRBV11-2 with TRBJ2-3; 11 bases match TRBD2. The CDR3 length is 16 residues. V was clipped by 4 bases and J by 1 base; unmatched bases: 4. Germline CDR1 and CDR2: SGHAT and FQNNGV. The CDR3: CASSWTSGFRTDTQYF. The CDR3 nucleotides are TGTGCCAGCAGCTGGACTAGCGGGTTCCGCACAGATACGCAGTATTTT.

This clonotype was seen ten or more times. This sequence joins TRBV20-1 and TRBJ1-5, with D possibly being TRBD1 (5 bases). Per the germline V gene, CDR1 is DFQATT and CDR2 is SNEGSKA (reference sequence). CDR3 length: 14 amino acids. Trimming shortened V by 4 bases and J by 0 bases, and 10 bases separated the two germline ends. As DNA, the CDR3 is TGCAGTGCTAAAGAGGGGAGTAGCAATCAGCCCCAGCATTTT. This translates into CSAKEGSSNQPQHF.

This clonotype was observed many times. The chain is built from TRBV20-1 and TRBJ1-2; D remains unclear. V was clipped by 1 base and J by 3 bases, with 9 bases between them. The CDR3 has 13 amino acids. Germline-derived CDR1 and CDR2 are DFQATT and SNEGSKA (reference sequence). The CDR3: CSARVSPDYGYTF. The CDR3 region has the DNA TGCAGTGCTAGAGTCTCTCCTGACTATGGCTACACCTTC.

This clonotype appeared many times. The chain has TRBV12-3 or TRBV12-4 and TRBJ1-1; perhaps TRBD1 as D (6 bases). CDR3 length equals 15 residues. V gave up 2 bases and J gave up 7 bases, with 17 bases separating them. The CDR3 is CASSLQLTGDYEAFF. The CDR3 DNA follows: TGTGCCAGCAGTTTACAACTGACAGGAGATTATGAAGCTTTCTTT.